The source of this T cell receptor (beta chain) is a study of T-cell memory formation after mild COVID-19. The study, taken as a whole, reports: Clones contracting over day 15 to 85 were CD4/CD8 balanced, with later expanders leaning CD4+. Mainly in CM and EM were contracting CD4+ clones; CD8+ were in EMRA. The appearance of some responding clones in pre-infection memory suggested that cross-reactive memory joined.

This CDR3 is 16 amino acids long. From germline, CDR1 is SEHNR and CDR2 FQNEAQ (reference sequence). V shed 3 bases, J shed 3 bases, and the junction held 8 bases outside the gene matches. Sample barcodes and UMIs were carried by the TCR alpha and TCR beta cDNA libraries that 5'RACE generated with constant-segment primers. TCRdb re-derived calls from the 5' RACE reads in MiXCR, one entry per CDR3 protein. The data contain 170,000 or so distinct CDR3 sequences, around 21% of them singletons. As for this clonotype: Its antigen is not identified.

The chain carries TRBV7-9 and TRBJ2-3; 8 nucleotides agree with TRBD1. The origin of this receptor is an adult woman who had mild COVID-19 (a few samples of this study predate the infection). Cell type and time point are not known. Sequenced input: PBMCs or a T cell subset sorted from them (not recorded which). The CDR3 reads CASSFGAGGRTDTQYF. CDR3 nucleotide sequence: TGTGCCAGCAGCTTCGGGGCAGGGGGCAGAACAGATACGCAGTATTTT.